The following is a T cell receptor beta chain sequence with its context. The antigen is not known. Germline V gene sequence: CDR1 LNHDA, CDR2 SQIVND (reference sequence). V was cut by 6 bases and J by 6 bases, with 9 bases left in between. This CDR3 has 12 amino acids. The sample originates from a study of cytomegalovirus exposure and HLA in healthy donors. Findings and caveats of the study: Common viral pathogens (according to a later analysis) appeared linked to several of the most significant clusters. The number of N-insertions in an Asian-associated ancestry cluster was reportedly below the approximately 600-donor mean in a later analysis.

The PCR contained 60 Vbeta and 13 Jbeta primers. Here immunoSEQ multiplex PCR was the method, and the copy in TCRdb shows in-frame clones only, minus some. The profile covers about 150,000 clones, with under 80% appearing a single time and roughly 2.2% taken by the ten largest. Sample: PBMCs. The rearrangement joins TRBV19 to TRBJ2-1; perhaps TRBD2 as D (6 bases). The sequence was collected from a man aged 25-40 years in good health and CMV-seronegative. The CDR3: CASRTEGNEQFF. DNA for the CDR3: TGTGCCAGTAGGACGGAGGGCAATGAGCAGTTCTTC.